This TCR beta chain is drawn from a study of OX40 agonist ivuxolimab in advanced cancers. Background on the study: Each dose-escalation patient presented with hepatocellular carcinoma, melanoma, renal cell or head and neck cancer. Study-level points and caveats: At 0.1 to 3.0 mg/kg, clonal expansion of CD4+ and CD8+ blood T cells had occurred by week 6. Some nonresponders likewise displayed low normalized T-cell clonal expansion.

On this clone itself: Its antigen is not known.

This CDR3 comprises 13 residues. Trimming removed 4 bases from V and 5 bases from J, with 11 bases in between. The germline CDR1 and CDR2 sequences are SGHTA and FQGNSA. Here immunoSEQ multiplex PCR was the method, and the copy in TCRdb shows in-frame clones only, minus some. This table has 20,000 or so clones, about four fifths appearing once. Samples were taken at baseline and on day 1 of cycles 4 and 7. The genes are TRBV7-2 and TRBJ1-1; D is unresolved. Sequencing was performed on CD4+ or CD8+ T cells sorted from blood, taken in a trial of the OX40 agonist ivuxolimab. This clonotype was obtained from an adult with an advanced solid tumor such as melanoma, head and neck, liver or kidney cancer. Written as DNA, the CDR3 is TGTGCCAGCAGCTCCAACCTAGGAACTGAAGCTTTCTTT. Amino acid sequence: CASSSNLGTEAFF.